What follows describes a single T cell receptor beta chain. Its antigen is unknown. The assay was immunoSEQ multiplex PCR, and TCRdb's table has in-frame clones only and misses some. The sample contains roughly 420,000 clones, roughly 90% of which appear only once. These data originate in a study of Ad26.COV2.S vaccination and SARS-CoV-2 variants. The wider study: By the intramuscular route, Ad26.COV2.S was given once, or twice 56 days apart. Study-wide findings and caveats: Breadth of non-spike TCRs did not differ between vaccinees and placebo recipients. The breadth of spike-specific CD8+ and CD4+ T cell responses after vaccination was reportedly substantial.

Treatment described: around 19 received Ad26.COV2.S at low or high dose, single or two shots; roughly five received placebo; per-sample allocation not given. Sample collection was performed on day 63 after the first vaccine or placebo injection. Whoever gave the sample was an adult aged 18-55 years in Boston. V lost 5 bases to trimming and J lost 2 bases, with 23 bases between them. Germline V gives CDR1 SGHDT, CDR2 YYEEEE. CDR3 length: 17 amino acids. This clonotype was obtained from a person between 18 and 65 years old who received the Ad26.COV2.S COVID-19 vaccine or a placebo. The chain recombines TRBV5-6 with TRBJ2-7, with a possible D match to TRBD1 (6 bases). The material sequenced was peripheral blood, taken in a trial of Ad26.COV2.S vaccine versus placebo. CDR3 DNA: TGTGCCAGCAGGCTTTTCTCGGGACAATCCTCTCCCTACGAGCAGTACTTC. The encoded protein is CASRLFSGQSSPYEQYF.